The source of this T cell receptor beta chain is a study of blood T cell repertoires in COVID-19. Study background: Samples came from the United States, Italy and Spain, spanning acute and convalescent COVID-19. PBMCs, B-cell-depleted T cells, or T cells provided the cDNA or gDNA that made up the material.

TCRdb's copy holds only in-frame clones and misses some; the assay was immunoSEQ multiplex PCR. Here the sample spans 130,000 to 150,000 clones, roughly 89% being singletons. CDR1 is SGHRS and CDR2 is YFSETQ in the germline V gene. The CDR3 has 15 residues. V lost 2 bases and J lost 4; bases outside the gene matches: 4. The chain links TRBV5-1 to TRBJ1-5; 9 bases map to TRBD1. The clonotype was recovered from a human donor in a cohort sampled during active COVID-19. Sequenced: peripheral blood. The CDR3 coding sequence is TGCGCCAGCAGCTTTACAGGGGGCAGTAATCAGCCCCAGCATTTT. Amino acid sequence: CASSFTGGSNQPQHF.